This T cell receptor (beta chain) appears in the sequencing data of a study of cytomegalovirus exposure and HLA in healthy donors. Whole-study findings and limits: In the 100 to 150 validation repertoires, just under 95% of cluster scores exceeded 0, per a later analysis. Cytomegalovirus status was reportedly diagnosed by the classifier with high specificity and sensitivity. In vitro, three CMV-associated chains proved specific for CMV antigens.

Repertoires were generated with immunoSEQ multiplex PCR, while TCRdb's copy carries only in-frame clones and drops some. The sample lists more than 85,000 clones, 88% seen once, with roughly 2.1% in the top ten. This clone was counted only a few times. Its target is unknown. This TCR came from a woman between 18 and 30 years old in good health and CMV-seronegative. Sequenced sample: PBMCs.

The CDR3 DNA follows: TGCAGCGTTGGCTTAGGAGGGCGCGGCTACACCTTC. Encoded protein: CSVGLGGRGYTF. The V and J genes are TRBV29-1 and TRBJ1-2, with D uncertain. Trimming took off 4 bases at V and 8 bases at J, with 14 bases between the two ends. There are 12 residues in the CDR3. Per the germline V gene, CDR1 is SQVTM and CDR2 is ANQGSEA.